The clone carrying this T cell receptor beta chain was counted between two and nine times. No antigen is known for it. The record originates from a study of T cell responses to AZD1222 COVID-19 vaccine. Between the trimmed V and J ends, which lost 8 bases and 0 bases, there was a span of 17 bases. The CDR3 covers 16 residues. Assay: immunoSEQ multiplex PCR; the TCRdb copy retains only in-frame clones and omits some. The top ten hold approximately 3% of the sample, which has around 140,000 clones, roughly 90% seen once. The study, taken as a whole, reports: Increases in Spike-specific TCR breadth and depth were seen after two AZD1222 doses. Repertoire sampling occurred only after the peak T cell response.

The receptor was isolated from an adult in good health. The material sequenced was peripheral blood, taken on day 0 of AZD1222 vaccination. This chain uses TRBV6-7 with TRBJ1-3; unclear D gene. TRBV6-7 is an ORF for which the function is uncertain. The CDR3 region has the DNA TGTGCCAGCCTTCGCCGGGAACAGCTCTCTGGAAACACCATATATTTT. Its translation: CASLRREQLSGNTIYF.